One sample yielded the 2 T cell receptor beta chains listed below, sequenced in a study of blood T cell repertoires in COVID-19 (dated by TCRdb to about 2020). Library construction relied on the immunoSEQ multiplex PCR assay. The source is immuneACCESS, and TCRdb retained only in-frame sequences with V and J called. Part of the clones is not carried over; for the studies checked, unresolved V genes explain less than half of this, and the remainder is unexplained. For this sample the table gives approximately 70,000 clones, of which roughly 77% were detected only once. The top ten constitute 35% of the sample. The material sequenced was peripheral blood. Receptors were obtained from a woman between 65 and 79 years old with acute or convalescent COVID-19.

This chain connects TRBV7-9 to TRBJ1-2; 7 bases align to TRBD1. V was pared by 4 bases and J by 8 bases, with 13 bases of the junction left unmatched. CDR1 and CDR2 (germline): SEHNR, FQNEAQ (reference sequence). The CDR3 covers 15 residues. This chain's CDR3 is CASSSNRGRGKGYTF. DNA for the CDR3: TGTGCCAGCAGCTCAAACAGGGGCCGGGGAAAGGGCTACACCTTC. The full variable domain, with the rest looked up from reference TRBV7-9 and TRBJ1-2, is DTGVSQNPRHKITKRGQNVTFRCDPISEHNRLYWYRQTLGQGPEFLTYFQNEAQLEKSRLLSDRFSAERPKGSFSTLEIQRTEQGDSAMYLCASSSNRGRGKGYTFGSGTRLTVV.

The CDR3 sequence is CASSFGTSGSYEQYF. The CDR3 DNA sequence: TGTGCCAGTAGTTTCGGGACTAGCGGGAGTTACGAGCAGTACTTC. The rearrangement links TRBV19 to TRBJ2-7; 14 bases are shared with TRBD2. The V and J ends lost 5 bases and 4 bases, in that order; junction bases with no gene match: 4. The V gene's germline CDR1 is LNHDA and CDR2 SQIVND (reference sequence). CDR3 length: 15 residues.